Included here is one T cell receptor beta chain sequence, with context. Generated by immunoSEQ multiplex PCR, the TCRdb table keeps only in-frame clones and is missing some. The sample yields over 90,000 clones, around nine tenths seen once. The germline V gene encodes CDR1 KGHDR and CDR2 SFDVKD. The CDR3 consists of 16 residues. V lost 2 bases, J lost 7 bases, and 6 bases stayed unmatched. This sample was included in a study of T cell responses to AZD1222 COVID-19 vaccine. This receptor was taken from an adult in good health. The starting material was peripheral blood, obtained on day 0 of AZD1222 vaccination. The genes are TRBV24-1 and TRBJ2-2, with TRBD1 identical over 10 bases. CDR3 region: CATSDSGTGVIGELFF. The CDR3 DNA reads as TGTGCCACCAGTGATTCCGGGACAGGGGTTATCGGGGAGCTGTTTTTT.